This note documents a single TCR beta chain sequence. This entry is derived from a study of T cells in Graves' hyperthyroidism and ophthalmopathy. TCR beta CDR3 sequences were amplified from RNA transcripts. Primed by the HTBI set, a first-round RT-PCR was run on the TCR CDR3. MiXCR was run by TCRdb on the multiplex PCR reads, yielding one entry per CDR3 protein. The table shows roughly 570,000 distinct CDR3 sequences, with 15% to 17% occurring only once. The sequence was collected from a woman in her 30s with Graves' hyperthyroidism. Sequenced sample: blood.

The CDR3 nucleotides read TGTGCCTGGGCAACAGGGGGCGAGCAGTACTTC. Protein: CAWATGGEQYF. The rearrangement links TRBV30 to TRBJ2-7; TRBD1 agrees at 8 bases. V shed 5 bases, J shed 6 bases, and the junction held 3 bases outside the gene matches. Germline values: CDR1 GTSNPN, CDR2 SVGIG (reference sequence). This CDR3 comprises 11 residues.